The source of this TCR gamma chain is a study of intestinal T cells in coeliac disease. Overall study: Controls in the TRG cohort averaged around 57 years, coeliac patients 16.0.

Germline CDR1 EGSNGY, CDR2 YDSYNSKV. The J segment lost 7 bases and the V segment lost 5 bases, leaving 11 bases of the junction unmatched. CDR3 size: 13 residues. The TRG library came from 200 ng of biopsy DNA amplified with LymphoTrack primers. TCRdb re-called the multiplex PCR reads via CATT. The data hold 880 or so gamma-chain clones, with around 48% observed a single time. This clone was seen more than once but under ten times. Over 9 formalin-fixed paraffin-embedded scrolls, each 5 µm thick, supplied each case's genomic DNA. This receptor was identified in a human donor with celiac disease. The J gene is TRGJ1 or TRGJ2, the V gene TRGV2. The specimen sequenced was a duodenal biopsy. The CDR3 protein is CATWGRAKYKKLF. The CDR3 coding sequence is TGTGCCACCTGGGGACGGGCGAAATATAAGAAACTCTTT.